Described below is a single TCR beta chain sequence and its context. Its target antigen remains unknown. No base qualities exist here, and no much larger clone lies one base off it. The treatment or condition label corresponds to: randomized to nivolumab then ipilimumab (arm A) or the reverse (arm B). Prior DNA-damaging chemotherapy had not been received by any trial patient. Thawed PBMCs were sorted on a FACS Aria II flow cytometer to isolate live CD3+CD8+ cells negative for CD19 and CD56. Samples were obtained from patients with melanoma enrolled in CheckMate 064, a randomized, open-label phase II trial of sequential checkpoint blockade. Leukapheresis was used to collect peripheral blood mononuclear cells, which were then purified with Ficoll-Paque and frozen in human serum with about 9.3% DMSO. Immediately after sorting, the purity of sorted blood CD3+CD8+ cells was verified to be >95%, after which DNA was extracted.

The data stem from a study of sequential checkpoint blockade in melanoma (dated by TCRdb to the late 2010s). Describing the broader study: Patients were assigned by 1:1 randomization to either first-line nivolumab followed by ipilimumab (arm A) or ipilimumab followed by nivolumab (arm B). Both trial sequences were followed by maintenance nivolumab. Overall study results and their limits: The response-prediction model combining TCR metrics and mutation burden needs validation in larger, independent patient cohorts.

The junction shows trimming of 3 bases on V and 4 bases on J, plus 13 bases between the germline ends. Spanning cysteine to phenylalanine, the CDR3 consists of 14 amino acids. The sequence is cut down to CDR3 DNA, 42 bases in frame from base 1. Taken from the germline V gene (reference sequence), the CDR1 and CDR2 loops are SEHNR and FQNEAQ. The immunoSEQ Assay was used to immunosequence TCRbeta CDR3 regions from genomic DNA. Genomic DNA was amplified by bias-controlled multiplex PCR before high-throughput sequencing. On the study's bioinformatics: To quantify the absolute abundance of each unique TCRbeta CDR3 region, the sequences were collapsed and filtered. Clonality, defined as 1 minus Pielou's evenness, was calculated using productive rearrangements only. A previously published method was used to identify clones whose frequencies were significantly greater in on-treatment samples than in baseline samples. The table comes from immuneACCESS by way of TCRdb, which keeps in-frame sequences with V and J called. Part of the clones is missing from these tables; in studies checked, under half for an unresolved V gene and the rest for unknown reasons. The V and J calls and clone size come from that table; D and trimming were worked out from the DNA. The sample profile shows approximately 29,000 clones; more than 80% of them were found once. Clones ranked in the top ten supply roughly 17% of the sample.

Sequencing used CD8+ T cells sorted from blood (inferred from file names), obtained from a patient given nivolumab and ipilimumab in sequence. The chain is assembled from TRBV7-9 and TRBJ2-7; perhaps TRBD1 is the D gene, with 6 bases matching. The sequence derives from a human donor with melanoma. The DNA reads as follows: TGTGCCAGCAGCTTTACATCAGGGGTATACGAGCAGTACTTC. Translated, it reads CASSFTSGVYEQYF.